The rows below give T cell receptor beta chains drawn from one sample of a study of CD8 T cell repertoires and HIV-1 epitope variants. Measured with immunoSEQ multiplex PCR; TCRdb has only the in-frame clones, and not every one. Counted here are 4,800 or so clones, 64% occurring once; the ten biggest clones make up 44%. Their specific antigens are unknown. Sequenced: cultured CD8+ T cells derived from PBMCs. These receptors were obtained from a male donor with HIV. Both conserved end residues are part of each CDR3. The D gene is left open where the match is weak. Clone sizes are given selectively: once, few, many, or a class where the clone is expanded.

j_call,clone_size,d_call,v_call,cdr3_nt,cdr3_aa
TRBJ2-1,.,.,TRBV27,TGTGCCAGCAGTCCTTTCTCTCCCTACAATGAGCAGTTCTTC,CASSPFSPYNEQFF
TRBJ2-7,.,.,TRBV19,TGTGCCAGTAGTCTCCCAGGTCGTAACGAGCAGTACTTC,CASSLPGRNEQYF
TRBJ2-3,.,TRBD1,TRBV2,TGTGCCAGCAGTGAAGTAACCAGGGGGGATACGCAGTATTTT,CASSEVTRGDTQYF
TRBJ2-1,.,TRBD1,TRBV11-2,TGTGCCAGCAGCTTAGTCAGGGGGATTTACAATGAGCAGTTCTTC,CASSLVRGIYNEQFF
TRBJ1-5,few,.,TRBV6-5,TGTGCCAGCAGCCCCGGATCAGGTCAGCCCCAGCATTTT,CASSPGSGQPQHF
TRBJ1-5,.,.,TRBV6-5,TGTGCCAGCAGCCCGTATAGCAATCAGCCCCAGCATTTT,CASSPYSNQPQHF
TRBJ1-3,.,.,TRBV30,TGTGCCTGGAGTGGGGGAAGCGGGACGTTTGGAAACACCATATATTTT,CAWSGGSGTFGNTIYF
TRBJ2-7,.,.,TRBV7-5,TGTGCCAGCAGCTTACGAGCGGGCGAGCAGTACTTC,CASSLRAGEQYF
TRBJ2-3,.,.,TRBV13,TGTGCCAGCAGCTTCCGGATCGACAGCAGCACAGATACGCAGTATTTT,CASSFRIDSSTDTQYF
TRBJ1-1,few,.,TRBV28,TGTGCCAGCAGTGGGACACACATGAACACTGAAGCTTTCTTT,CASSGTHMNTEAFF
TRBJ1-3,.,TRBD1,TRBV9,TGTGCCAGCAGCGTAGCTACAGGGGTGGCTGACACCATATATTTT,CASSVATGVADTIYF
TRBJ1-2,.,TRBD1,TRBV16,TGTGCCAGCAGCCTCGGGACAGCCTCGGGCTACACCTTC,CASSLGTASGYTF
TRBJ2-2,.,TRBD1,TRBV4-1,TGCGCCAGCAGCCGCGACAGGGTTCCTGGGGAGCTGTTTTTT,CASSRDRVPGELFF
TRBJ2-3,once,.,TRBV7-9,TGTGCCAGCAGCTTAGACACGGCGGGACCTAGCACAGATACGCAGTATTTT,CASSLDTAGPSTDTQYF
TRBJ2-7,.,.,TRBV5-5,TGTGCCAGTGAAGGAGACACAGCCTACGAGCAGTACTTC,CASEGDTAYEQYF
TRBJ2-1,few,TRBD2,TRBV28,TGTGCCAGCAGTTTACGAGTAGCGGGAGGTTACGATGAGCAGTTCTTC,CASSLRVAGGYDEQFF
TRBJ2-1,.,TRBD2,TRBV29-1,TGCAGCGTTGAGTTTTTGTGGGGACTAGCGGGGGACTACAATGAGCAGTTCTTC,CSVEFLWGLAGDYNEQFF
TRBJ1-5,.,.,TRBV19,TGTGCCAGTAGTATCGCCGCACGTTGGGGGAATAGCAATCAGCCCCAGCATTTT,CASSIAARWGNSNQPQHF
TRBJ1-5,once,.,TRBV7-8,TGTGCCAGCAGCAGGGATGGACGAAACAATCAGCCCCAGCATTTT,CASSRDGRNNQPQHF
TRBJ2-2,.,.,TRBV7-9,TGTGCCAGCAATCAGGGGCGAGGCGGGGAGCTGTTTTTT,CASNQGRGGELFF
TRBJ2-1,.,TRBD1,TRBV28,TGTGCCAGCAGTTTATCACAGGGGATATCCTACAATGAGCAGTTCTTC,CASSLSQGISYNEQFF
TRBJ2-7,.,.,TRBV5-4,TGTGCCAGCAGCCCTACAGGCGGGCGGGACGAGCAGTACTTC,CASSPTGGRDEQYF
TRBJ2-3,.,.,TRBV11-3,TGTGCCAGCAGCTTGGAGGATAATACGCAGTATTTT,CASSLEDNTQYF
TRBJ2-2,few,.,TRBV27,TGTGCCAGCAGTCCCGTTGGGTCTGACACCGGGGAGCTGTTTTTT,CASSPVGSDTGELFF
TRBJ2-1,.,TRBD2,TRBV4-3,TGCGCCAGCAGCCAAGACCCAGCGGGGGCCTCCAATGAGCAGTTCTTC,CASSQDPAGASNEQFF
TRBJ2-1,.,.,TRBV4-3,TGCGCCAGCAGCCAAGACCAGGCAGGGTATGGGGGTTACAATGAGCAGTTCTTC,CASSQDQAGYGGYNEQFF
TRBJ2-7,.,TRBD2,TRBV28,TGTGCCAGCAGTTTGGAGCGGGGTGGGGTCGAGCAGTACTTC,CASSLERGGVEQYF
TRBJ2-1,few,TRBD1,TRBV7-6,TGTGCCAGCAGCTTACGGACAGGGGGCGATTGGAATGAGCAGTTCTTC,CASSLRTGGDWNEQFF
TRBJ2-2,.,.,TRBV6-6,TGTGCCAGCAGCTCGGACAGCACCGGGGAGCTGTTTTTT,CASSSDSTGELFF
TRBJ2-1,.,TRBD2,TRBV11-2,TGTGCCAGCAGCTTAGGTACTAGCGGGATAAGGGACAATGAGCAGTTCTTC,CASSLGTSGIRDNEQFF
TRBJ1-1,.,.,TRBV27,TGTGCCAGCCTTCATACACAGGGAGGAGACACTGAAGCTTTCTTT,CASLHTQGGDTEAFF
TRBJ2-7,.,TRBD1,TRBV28,TGTGCCAGCAGTAGACAGGGGTCGGTCTACGAGCAGTACTTC,CASSRQGSVYEQYF
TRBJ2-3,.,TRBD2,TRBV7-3,TGTGCCAGCAGCTTCGCGATAGGCGGGGGAACAGATACGCAGTATTTT,CASSFAIGGGTDTQYF
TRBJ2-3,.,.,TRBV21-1,TGTGCCAGCAGCAAAGACGGGGTTTGGGTCTTCCATAGCACAGATACGCAGTATTTT,CASSKDGVWVFHSTDTQYF
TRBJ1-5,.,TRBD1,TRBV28,TGTGCCAGCAGTTCCGAACAGGGGGCTCTCAATCAGCCCCAGCATTTT,CASSSEQGALNQPQHF
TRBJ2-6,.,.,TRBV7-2,TGTGCCAGCAGGGCAACCGGAGGGGGCTCTGGGGCCAACGTCCTGACTTTC,CASRATGGGSGANVLTF
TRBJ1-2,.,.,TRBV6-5,TGTGCCAGCAGGCCGGAAGAGAGCTATGGCTACACCTTC,CASRPEESYGYTF
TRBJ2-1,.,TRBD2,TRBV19,TGTGCCAGTAGCCCGCTCAGCGGGGGGGCGTCCTACAATGAGCAGTTCTTC,CASSPLSGGASYNEQFF
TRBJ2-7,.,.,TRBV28,TGTGCCAGCAGTTCCAACTACGAGCAGTACTTC,CASSSNYEQYF
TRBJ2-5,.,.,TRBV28,TGTGCCAGCAGCCCCCGGGGCGTGGAGACCCAGTACTTC,CASSPRGVETQYF
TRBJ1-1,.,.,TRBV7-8,TGTGCCAGCAGCTTAGCCGGATCGAACACTGAAGCTTTCTTT,CASSLAGSNTEAFF
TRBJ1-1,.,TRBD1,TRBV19,TGTGCCACCCGGACAGGGAACACTGAAGCTTTCTTT,CATRTGNTEAFF
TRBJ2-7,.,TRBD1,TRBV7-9,TGTGCCAGCAGCTTAGCCAGGGGGCGGAGCTCCTACGAGCAGTACTTC,CASSLARGRSSYEQYF
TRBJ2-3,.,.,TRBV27,TGTGCCAGCAGTTTAAGGTTTAGAGCGGCTAGCACAGATACGCAGTATTTT,CASSLRFRAASTDTQYF
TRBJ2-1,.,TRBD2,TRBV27,TGTGCCAGCATGTCGGTAGCGGGGGTGGGGGAGCAGTTCTTC,CASMSVAGVGEQFF
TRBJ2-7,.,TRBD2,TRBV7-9,TGTGCCAGCAGTCCACCCCACGGGGACTACTACGAGCAGTACTTC,CASSPPHGDYYEQYF
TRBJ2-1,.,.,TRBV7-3,TGTGCCAGCAGCCTCTATGAAACAGGCTATGAGCAGTTCTTC,CASSLYETGYEQFF
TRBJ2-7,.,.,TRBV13,TGTGCCAGCAGCTTAACCTCAGGGACTTTCGCCTACGAGCAGTACTTC,CASSLTSGTFAYEQYF
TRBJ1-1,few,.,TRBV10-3,TGTGCCATCACCCCAAGTAACGAGAACACTGAAGCTTTCTTT,CAITPSNENTEAFF
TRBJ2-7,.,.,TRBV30,TGTGCCTGGGTCTCCGACAGTTCCTACGAGCAGTACTTC,CAWVSDSSYEQYF
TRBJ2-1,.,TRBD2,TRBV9,TGTGCCAGCAGCCTGGGACTAGCGGGAGAAAATGAGCAGTTCTTC,CASSLGLAGENEQFF
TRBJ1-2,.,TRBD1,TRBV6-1,TGTGCCAGCAGTGGACCGGACAGGGGAGACTATGGCTACACCTTC,CASSGPDRGDYGYTF
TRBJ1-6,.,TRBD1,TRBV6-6,TGTGCCAGCAACCCGGGACAGAATTATAATTCACCCCTCCACTTT,CASNPGQNYNSPLHF
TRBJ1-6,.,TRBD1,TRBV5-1,TGCGCCAGCAGCTTGGCCCCAGGGGGTAATTCACCCCTCCACTTT,CASSLAPGGNSPLHF
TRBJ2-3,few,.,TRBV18,TGTGCCAGCTCACGTAGTGATGTAGATACGCAGTATTTT,CASSRSDVDTQYF
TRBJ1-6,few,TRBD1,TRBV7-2,TGTGCCAGCAGCTTGCGGGGCAGACAGGGGGCGACTTCACCCCTCCACTTT,CASSLRGRQGATSPLHF
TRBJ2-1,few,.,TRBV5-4,TGTGCCAGCAGAGGGACAGCTAGCGGTCTACCCCCGTTCTTC,CASRGTASGLPPFF
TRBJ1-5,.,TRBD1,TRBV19,TGTGCCAGTAGTCCCGACAGGGGTAGTCAGCCCCAGCATTTT,CASSPDRGSQPQHF
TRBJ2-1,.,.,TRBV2,.,CASSTGQYFGNEQFF
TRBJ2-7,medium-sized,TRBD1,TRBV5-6,TGTGCCAGCAGCTGGCAGTCGACCAGGGGGCTATACGAGCAGTACTTC,CASSWQSTRGLYEQYF